Below, 15 T cell receptor beta chains from the same sample are listed, as sequenced in a study of beta chain features in type 1 diabetes. All of the isolated RNA was reverse transcribed, so expressed TCRB transcripts were sequenced. TCRdb keeps only in-frame clones here, not all; method: immunoSEQ multiplex PCR. Here the sample spans around 430,000 clones, roughly 30% being singletons. The specimen was naive CD4+ T cells from blood. These receptors were taken from a man aged 18 to 29 in good health.

The genes are TRBV7-9 and TRBJ2-5, with unresolved D. The V gene's germline CDR1 is SEHNR and CDR2 FQNEAQ (reference sequence). The V gene lost 6 bases and the J gene lost 1 base, with 6 bases spanning the gap. The CDR3 sequence is 12 residues long. The DNA of the CDR3 is TGTGCCAGCAGGCAAGGCCAAGAGACCCAGTACTTC. Amino acid sequence: CASRQGQETQYF.

Only a few counts were recorded for this clone. The chain uses TRBV4-1 and TRBJ2-3; the match to TRBD1 covers 7 bases. Germline assignment: CDR1 MGHRA and CDR2 YSYEKL. V shed 6 bases, J shed 1 base, and the junction held 4 bases outside the gene matches. CDR3 length equals 14 residues. This chain's CDR3 is CASRYTGGTDTQYF. CDR3 nucleotides: TGCGCCAGCAGATACACAGGGGGCACAGATACGCAGTATTTT.

The rearrangement uses TRBV10-3 and TRBJ1-1, with D possibly matching TRBD1 (5 bases). Germline CDR1 and CDR2: ENHRY and SYGVKD. The CDR3 covers 14 residues. Trimming left V 3 bases short and J 7 bases short, with 15 bases between. The CDR3 loop reads CAISEAAGGGEAFF. The CDR3, as DNA: TGTGCCATCAGTGAAGCAGCTGGGGGTGGTGAAGCTTTCTTT.

This clone was seen only a few times. The chain's CDR3 is CASSREPGSYNEQFF. The CDR3 region has the DNA TGTGCCAGCAGCCGTGAGCCCGGTTCCTACAATGAGCAGTTCTTC. The rearrangement joins TRBV9 to TRBJ2-1; D not resolved. The ends were cut back, 4 bases at V and 1 base at J, with 12 bases in the middle. CDR3 length: 15 amino acids. The V gene's germline CDR1 is SGDLS and CDR2 YYNGEE. Combining the CDR3 with reference TRBV9 and TRBJ2-1 gives the whole variable domain DSGVTQTPKHLITATGQRVTLRCSPRSGDLSVYWYQQSLDQGLQFLIQYYNGEERAKGNILERFSAQQFPDLHSELNLSSLELGDSALYFCASSREPGSYNEQFFGPGTRLTVL.

This clone was recorded a few times. The V and J genes are TRBV7-2 and TRBJ1-2; TRBD1 is a possible D gene (6 bases). CDR3 length equals 13 residues. Germline V gene lookup returns CDR1 SGHTA and CDR2 FQGNSA. V lost 5 bases and J lost 4, with 11 bases in between. The CDR3 here is CASSVGGSYGYTF. DNA of the CDR3: TGTGCCAGCAGCGTTGGGGGCTCCTATGGCTACACCTTC.

The CDR3 sequence: CASAGTGEETQYF. CDR3 DNA sequence: TGTGCCTCCGCCGGGACAGGGGAAGAGACCCAGTACTTC. The chain recombines TRBV30 with TRBJ2-5, with 10 positions matching TRBD1. V shed 7 bases and J 3 bases; nucleotides not matched to a gene: 5. Germline V gene sequence: CDR1 GTSNPN, CDR2 SVGIG (reference sequence). The CDR3 extends over 13 amino acids.

This clone was found a few times. V usage is TRBV4-1 and J usage is TRBJ2-7; 9 nucleotides line up with TRBD1. With 3 bases clipped from V and 4 bases from J, the junction kept 7 bases outside the gene matches. The CDR3 totals 15 residues. Per germline, CDR1 MGHRA and CDR2 YSYEKL. DNA for the CDR3: TGCGCCAGCAGCCACCCGGGACAGGGATTGTACGAGCAGTACTTC. Its protein is CASSHPGQGLYEQYF.

This chain connects TRBV5-1 to TRBJ2-7; the match to TRBD2 covers 11 bases. Germline V lookup: CDR1 SGHRS, CDR2 YFSETQ. Unmatched junction bases numbered 3, after V lost 4 bases and J lost 0 bases. The CDR3 length is 15 residues. CDR3: CASSPGLADSYEQYF. CDR3 coding DNA: TGCGCCAGCAGCCCGGGACTAGCGGACTCCTACGAGCAGTACTTC.

The gene calls are TRBV6-1 and TRBJ2-7, with 11 bases that match TRBD2. The CDR3 has 13 amino acids. Germline CDR1 is MNHNS and CDR2 is SASEGT. J lost 2 bases, V lost 9 bases, and 3 bases had no gene match. CDR3 sequence reads: CASLTSGAYEQYF. The CDR3 region has the DNA TGTGCCAGTTTGACTAGCGGGGCCTACGAGCAGTACTTC.

The chain joins TRBV4-1 to TRBJ2-1, with 9 bases aligning to TRBD2. The CDR3 spans 15 residues. Per germline, CDR1 MGHRA and CDR2 YSYEKL. V lost 0 bases, J lost 7 bases, and 4 bases stayed unmatched. This CDR3 is CASSQEGLARNEQFF. The DNA of the CDR3 is TGCGCCAGCAGCCAAGAGGGACTAGCCAGAAATGAGCAGTTCTTC.

This clone occurred once. CDR3 in DNA: TGTGCCAGCAGCCTAGTCACCGGAAACAATGAGCAGTTCTTC. It is translated as CASSLVTGNNEQFF. The rearrangement uses TRBV7-9 and TRBJ2-1; D uncertain. This CDR3 has 14 residues. The V end lost 5 bases, the J end lost 5 bases, and 13 bases lay between the germline ends. Germline CDR1 SEHNR, CDR2 FQNEAQ (reference sequence). Full variable domain (missing parts from reference TRBV7-9 and TRBJ2-1): DTGVSQNPRHKITKRGQNVTFRCDPISEHNRLYWYRQTLGQGPEFLTYFQNEAQLEKSRLLSDRFSAERPKGSFSTLEIQRTEQGDSAMYLCASSLVTGNNEQFFGPGTRLTVL.

The V and J genes are TRBV2 and TRBJ2-1, with D perhaps being TRBD1 or TRBD2 (5 bases each). V gave up 7 bases and J gave up 11 bases, with 15 bases separating them. The CDR3 sequence is 12 residues long. Looked up from germline, CDR1 is SNHLY and CDR2 is FYNNEI. CDR3 loop: CASTEGRYKQFF. CDR3 coding DNA: TGTGCCAGCACCGAGGGGAGATATAAGCAGTTCTTC. Filled out from reference TRBV2 and TRBJ2-1, the complete variable domain reads EPEVTQTPSHQVTQMGQEVILRCVPISNHLYFYWYRQILGQKVEFLVSFYNNEISEKSEIFDDQFSVERPDGSNFTLKIRSTKLEDSAMYFCASTEGRYKQFFGPGTRLTVL.

V gene TRBV14 combines with J gene TRBJ2-7; TRBD2 matches at 7 bases. Trimming took 6 bases from V and 2 from J; bases not matched to a gene: 10. From germline, CDR1 is SGHDN and CDR2 FVKESK. The length of the CDR3 is 15 residues. In DNA, the CDR3 is TGTGCCAGCAGTTACGCGGGGGAACGACCCTACGAGCAGTACTTC. It yields the protein CASSYAGERPYEQYF. The full variable domain, completed using reference TRBV14 and TRBJ2-7, is EAGVTQFPSHSVIEKGQTVTLRCDPISGHDNLYWYRRVMGKEIKFLLHFVKESKQDESGMPNNRFLAERTGGTYSTLKVQPAELEDSGVYFCASSYAGERPYEQYFGPGTRLTVT.

The chain joins TRBV4-2 to TRBJ2-7; D tentatively fits TRBD1 or TRBD2 (6 bases each). The V and J ends lost 5 bases and 6 bases respectively, with 14 bases between them. The CDR3 covers 13 residues. Germline CDR1 LGHNA, CDR2 YNFKEQ. CDR3 coding DNA: TGTGCCAGCAGCGTATCCAGGGGACTCGAGCAGTACTTC. It encodes CASSVSRGLEQYF.

This clone was counted only a few times. The rearrangement links TRBV30 to TRBJ1-4; the D is unclear. Germline lookup yields CDR1 GTSNPN and CDR2 SVGIG (reference sequence). This CDR3 contains 13 residues. Trimming shortened V by 0 bases and J by 8 bases, and 10 bases separated the two germline ends. DNA for the CDR3: TGTGCCTGGAGTGTACAAGTCGGCGAAAAACTGTTTTTT. Its protein product is CAWSVQVGEKLFF. The complete variable domain, with remaining parts taken from reference TRBV30 and TRBJ1-4, reads SQTIHQWPATLVQPVGSPLSLECTVEGTSNPNLYWYRQAAGRGLQLLFYSVGIGQISSEVPQNLSASRPQDRQFILSSKKLLLSDSGFYLCAWSVQVGEKLFFGSGTQLSVL.